One T cell receptor (beta chain) is described in this entry. TCRdb keeps only in-frame clones here, not all; method: immunoSEQ multiplex PCR. The sample comprises about 83,000 clones, approximately 92% of which are singletons, and 0.25% rests with the top ten. This sample was taken from a study of technical replicates of blood from four donors. With 6 bases removed from V and 13 bases from J, the gap between germline ends came to 25 bases. This CDR3 contains 15 residues. Per germline, CDR1 SNHLY and CDR2 FYNNEI. This chain joins TRBV2 and TRBJ1-3; D is possibly TRBD1 (5 bases). The sample comprised T cells isolated from PBMCs. This clonotype was obtained from a human donor in good health. CDR3 region: CASSLQETGGSGIYF. The DNA for the CDR3 is TGTGCCAGCAGCCTCCAGGAGACGGGGGGATCAGGGATATATTTT.